The present TCR beta chain was sequenced within a study of metastatic and nonmetastatic thyroid tumors (dated by TCRdb to the early 2020s). With regard to the full study: For patients with malignant and with benign thyroid disease, the researchers compared repertoires between peripheral blood samples and tumor or nodule tissue samples. The study at large found these results: TCR beta diversity was reported as significantly higher in malignant tumors than in benign nodules, in both blood and tumor samples.

Note on this clone: Its antigen is not yet known. Nothing much larger sits one base from this clone, and base qualities are not available.

Library method: PCR. Instrument used: Illumina HiSeq 4000. High-throughput sequencing was used to profile the TCR beta-chain CDR3 region of every patient. The study's processing was this. Drawing on CDR3 differences between clinicopathological groups, the researchers built a classifier meant to tell apart patients with distant-metastatic papillary thyroid cancer. The Shannon index was used to assess repertoire diversity, and the Morisita-Horn index was used to assess tumor-blood repertoire similarity. TCRdb reworked the public reads: Q25 trimming with fastp, MiXCR clone assembly, productive beta chains retained. The V and J calls, along with clone size, are taken from TCRdb and not from the paper's own processing. The sample records 9,500 to 12,000 clones, about 27% of which are singletons. The biggest ten clones account for about 21% of the sample. From its cysteine to its phenylalanine, the CDR3 spans 18 amino acids. Solely the CDR3 DNA is kept, with 54 bases framed from the first base. CDR1 and CDR2 (LNHNV, YYDKDF) derive from the germline V gene (reference sequence). The junction shows trimming of 1 base on V and 6 bases on J, and the gene matches do not reach 8 bases of it.

No patient had received any treatment before thyroid surgery. Patient clinical samples collected from about 2011 to 2018 were retrospectively analysed using T-cell receptor beta sequencing. In this chain, TRBV15 is recombined with TRBJ2-3; 15 bases in the junction line up with TRBD2. This TCR was sampled from a male donor with papillary thyroid cancer or a benign thyroid nodule (not recorded which). Some clones in this sample may be carry-over from other donors' samples. The source material was adjacent normal tissue. The nucleotide sequence is TGTGCCACCAGCAGAGCCCCCCCGGGACTAGCGGGAGGCGATACGCAGTATTTT. It translates as CATSRAPPGLAGGDTQYF.